Listed below are T cell receptor beta chains from one sample, sequenced in a study of blood T cell repertoires in COVID-19. The protocol was immunoSEQ multiplex PCR, while the TCRdb copy is restricted to in-frame clones and leaves out a portion. In the table there are 250,000 to 350,000 clones, 89% of which are singletons. Sequencing was done on a sample of peripheral blood. All receptors derive from a woman in her sixties with acute or convalescent COVID-19. The CDR3 runs from the conserved cysteine through the conserved F or W. D genes are given only for firm matches. A clone size is listed for some rows: how often the clone was seen (once, few, many), or a class if it is expanded.

clone size	D gene	J gene	V gene	CDR3 protein	CDR3 DNA
.	TRBD1	TRBJ2-7	TRBV27	CASSLNRGHGYEQYF	TGTGCCAGCAGTTTAAACAGGGGCCACGGTTACGAGCAGTACTTC
.	TRBD2	TRBJ2-5	TRBV6-5	CASNYGAGDGETQYF	TGTGCCAGCAACTACGGGGCGGGAGATGGGGAGACCCAGTACTTC
once	TRBD2	TRBJ2-2	TRBV27	CASSSQRLAGANTGELFF	TGTGCCAGCAGTTCCCAAAGACTAGCGGGGGCGAACACCGGGGAGCTGTTTTTT
.	.	TRBJ2-5	TRBV18	CASSPSALKTQYF	TGTGCCAGCTCACCAAGCGCCTTGAAGACCCAGTACTTC
many	.	TRBJ2-5	TRBV18	CASSLDIQETQYF	TGTGCCAGCTCTCTGGACATACAAGAGACCCAGTACTTC
.	TRBD2	TRBJ2-7	TRBV7-9	CASSLNEIAGASYEQYF	TGTGCCAGCAGCCTAAACGAGATAGCGGGGGCCTCCTACGAGCAGTACTTC
.	.	TRBJ1-5	TRBV24-1	CATSDRTHQPQHF	TGTGCCACCAGTGACAGGACTCATCAGCCCCAGCATTTT
.	.	TRBJ1-6	TRBV7-9	CASSLAGGNNSPLHF	TGTGCCAGCAGCTTAGCGGGAGGGAATAATTCACCCCTCCACTTT
.	.	TRBJ2-1	TRBV7-9	CASTARFNEQFF	TGTGCCAGCACCGCCAGGTTCAATGAGCAGTTCTTC
.	TRBD1	TRBJ1-6	TRBV27	CASRLGTGLNSPLHF	TGTGCCAGCAGGCTTGGGACAGGGTTAAATTCACCCCTCCACTTT
.	.	TRBJ2-1	TRBV28	CASRRVPGEQFF	TGTGCCAGCAGACGAGTCCCGGGAGAGCAGTTCTTC
.	.	TRBJ1-1	TRBV3-1/TRBV3-2	CASSPTRTEAFFGQAEAFF	.
.	.	TRBJ2-6	TRBV28	CASSFGAGTLAGANVLTF	TGTGCCAGCAGTTTTGGGGCAGGGACTTTGGCTGGGGCCAACGTCCTGACTTTC
.	TRBD1	TRBJ2-7	TRBV4-1	CASSQYTGGSYEQYF	TGCGCCAGCAGCCAATACACAGGGGGCAGCTACGAGCAGTACTTC
.	.	TRBJ1-3	TRBV25-1	CASSESEPRYSSGNTIYF	TGTGCCAGCAGTGAATCTGAGCCCCGATACAGCTCTGGAAACACCATATATTTT
.	.	TRBJ2-1	TRBV10-2	CASSEPLTQGTYNEQFF	TGCGCCAGCAGTGAGCCCTTGACACAGGGAACCTACAATGAGCAGTTCTTC